A single sample gave rise to the 14 T cell receptor beta chains below, sequenced in a study of regulatory T cells in long-lasting Graves disease. Library construction for TCR beta used iRepertoire HTBI primers and Arm-PCR of CDR3 regions. TCRdb re-analysed the multiplex PCR reads in MiXCR, keeping a single row per CDR3 protein. Among approximately 690,000 distinct CDR3 sequences listed, about 32% were seen once. Time point in this sample: persistent/refractory GD, antithyroid drugs over 5 years with positive TRAb. From PBMCs, RNA was extracted and then used to make the TCR library. The material sequenced was peripheral blood mononuclear cells (PBMCs), taken when the disease was refractory, from a patient treated with antithyroid drugs. These receptors were obtained from a female donor with Graves disease.

The V gene is TRBV5-1, the J gene TRBJ1-4; 8 bases agree with TRBD1. The CDR3 length is 14 residues. With V trimmed by 4 bases and J by 8 bases, 7 bases remained unmatched. Germline CDR1 and CDR2: SGHRS and YFSETQ. Here the CDR3 reads CASSLQGAQEKLFF. As DNA, the CDR3 is TGCGCCAGCAGCCTTCAGGGGGCGCAGGAAAAACTGTTTTTT.

This clonotype appeared a few times. V and J are TRBV7-9 and TRBJ2-4; 7 nucleotides line up with TRBD1. Trimming took 6 bases from V and 9 from J; bases not matched to a gene: 8. CDR1 is SEHNR, CDR2 FQNEAQ, per germline (reference sequence). This CDR3 is 13 amino acids long. In DNA form, the CDR3 reads TGTGCCAGCAGGCAGACAGGGAATGGCATTCAGTACTTC. Its protein is CASRQTGNGIQYF.

This clonotype was counted only a few times. The chain couples TRBV19 to TRBJ1-5, with D unresolved. Trimming shortened V by 8 bases and J by 4 bases, and 18 bases separated the two germline ends. The CDR3 has 15 residues. CDR1 and CDR2 from the germline V gene are LNHDA and SQIVND (reference sequence). This CDR3 reads CASVRTPRANQPQHF. The DNA of the CDR3 is TGTGCCAGTGTCCGGACTCCTCGGGCGAATCAGCCCCAGCATTTT.

The chain uses TRBV7-3 and TRBJ2-1; maybe TRBD1 (5 bases). This CDR3 spans 12 amino acids. The germline gives CDR1 SGHTA, CDR2 FQGTGA. Deletions cut 9 bases from V and 7 bases from J, with 13 bases between. CDR3 nucleotides: TGTGCCAGTAGTATAGCAGGGAATGAGCAGTTCTTC. Its translation is CASSIAGNEQFF.

The chain joins TRBV6-2 or TRBV6-3 to TRBJ1-1; D is unclear. The V end lost 6 bases, the J end lost 0 bases, and 14 bases lay between the germline ends. This CDR3 comprises 15 residues. Looked up from germline, CDR1 is MNHEY and CDR2 is SVGEGT. CDR3 in amino acids: CASSYQYQVNTEAFF. CDR3 in DNA: TGTGCCAGCAGCTACCAATACCAGGTGAACACTGAAGCTTTCTTT.

For this clonotype: The junction departs from germline at one end; a sequencing error may be responsible. The V call is TRBV12-3 or TRBV12-4, the J call TRBJ2-7; TRBD1 matches at 8 bases. There are 14 residues in the CDR3. The CDR3 DNA is TGTGCCAGCAGCGGGACAGGTGGTTCTTACGAGCAGCACTTC. Its protein is CASSGTGGSYEQHF.

This clonotype was observed a single time. J is TRBJ1-1 and V is TRBV27; D is uncertain. Germline V gene lookup returns CDR1 MNHEY and CDR2 SMNVEV (reference sequence). Trimming took off 4 bases at V and 0 bases at J, with 15 bases between the two ends. The CDR3 is 16 amino acids. CDR3 nucleotide sequence: TGTGCCAGCAGTTCCCACTGGACTGAGATGAACACTGAAGCTTTCTTT. Translating it yields CASSSHWTEMNTEAFF.

The chain recombines TRBV11-2 with TRBJ1-5; D is possibly TRBD1 (6 bases). The V end was cut by 2 bases, the J end by 2 bases, with 13 bases between. Germline V gives CDR1 SGHAT, CDR2 FQNNGV. CDR3 size: 16 residues. The CDR3 loop reads CASSLQTGKGNQPQHF. CDR3 nucleotide sequence: TGTGCCAGCAGCTTACAAACAGGGAAGGGCAATCAGCCCCAGCATTTT.

The chain couples TRBV15 to TRBJ2-7; TRBD2 is a possible D gene (6 bases). Germline CDR1 and CDR2: LNHNV and YYDKDF (reference sequence). The CDR3 has 18 amino acids. The V and J ends lost 2 bases and 6 bases respectively, with 26 bases between them. CDR3 amino acids: CATSRTRGPGRLGPEQYF. CDR3 nucleotides: TGTGCCACCAGCAGAACTAGGGGCCCAGGGAGACTAGGCCCCGAGCAGTACTTC.

V is TRBV15 and J is TRBJ2-2; no clear D. In germline, CDR1 is LNHNV, CDR2 YYDKDF (reference sequence). CDR3 length: 14 amino acids. Trimming left V 0 bases short and J 7 bases short, with 9 bases between. The CDR3, as DNA: TGTGCCACCAGCAGAGATACGAGTAGCGGGGAGCTGTTTTTT. Its translation is CATSRDTSSGELFF.

This clonotype appeared many times. In DNA, the CDR3 is TGTGCTAGTGGTTCCCCCCGGCAGGAGAGGGCCCAGTACTTC. Translation: CASGSPRQERAQYF. The gene calls are TRBV12-5 and TRBJ2-5; tentatively, D is TRBD2 (5 bases). This CDR3 is 14 amino acids long. The V gene lost 4 bases and the J gene lost 9 bases, with 18 bases spanning the gap. Germline CDR1 reads LGHNT; CDR2 reads FRNRAP.

Here the CDR3 reads CASSETGGPYNSPLHF. The CDR3 coding sequence is TGTGCCAGCAGTGAGACAGGGGGACCCTATAATTCACCCCTCCACTTT. The V gene is TRBV25-1, the J gene TRBJ1-6; 9 bases fit TRBD1. With 3 bases clipped from V and 2 bases from J, the junction kept 2 bases outside the gene matches. The CDR3 is made up of 16 amino acids. Per germline, CDR1 MGHDK and CDR2 SYGVNS.

This clonotype has a handful of counts. CDR3 nucleotides: TGCAGCGTTAGAACTAGCGGGAGAAGTGTGGAGACCCAGTACTTC. Translated: CSVRTSGRSVETQYF. The rearrangement links TRBV29-1 to TRBJ2-5, with 11 bases lining up with TRBD2. The V gene's germline CDR1 is SQVTM and CDR2 ANQGSEA. The length of the CDR3 is 15 residues. V trimming: 5 bases; J trimming: 5 bases; junction bases outside the gene matches: 10.

The chain uses TRBV6-1 and TRBJ1-5; D is unclear. Germline assignment: CDR1 MNHNS and CDR2 SASEGT. The V and J ends lost 3 bases and 1 base respectively, with 7 bases between them. This CDR3 comprises 14 residues. DNA for the CDR3: TGTGCCAGCAGTGACCTCTGGAGCAATCAGCCCCAGCATTTT. This translates into CASSDLWSNQPQHF.